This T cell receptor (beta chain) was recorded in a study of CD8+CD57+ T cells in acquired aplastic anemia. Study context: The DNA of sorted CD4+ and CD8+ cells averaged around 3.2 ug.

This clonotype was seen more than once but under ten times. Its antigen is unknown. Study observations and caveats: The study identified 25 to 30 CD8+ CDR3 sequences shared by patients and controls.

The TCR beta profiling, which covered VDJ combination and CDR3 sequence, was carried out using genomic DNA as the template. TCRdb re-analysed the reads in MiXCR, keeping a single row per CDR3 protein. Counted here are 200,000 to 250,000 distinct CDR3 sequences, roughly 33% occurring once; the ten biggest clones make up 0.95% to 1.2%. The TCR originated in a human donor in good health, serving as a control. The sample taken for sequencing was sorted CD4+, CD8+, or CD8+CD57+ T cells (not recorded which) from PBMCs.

The CDR3 reads CASSINPRPTNYGYTF. Here the CDR3 DNA reads TGTGCCAGTAGTATTAACCCCCGACCTACTAACTATGGCTACACCTTC. This chain connects TRBV19 to TRBJ1-2; no firm D call. From germline, CDR1 is LNHDA and CDR2 SQIVND (reference sequence). V gave up 3 bases and J gave up 0 bases, with 14 bases separating them. CDR3 length: 16 residues. The complete variable domain, with remaining parts taken from reference TRBV19 and TRBJ1-2, reads DGGITQSPKYLFRKEGQNVTLSCEQNLNHDAMYWYRQDPGQGLRLIYYSQIVNDFQKGDIAEGYSVSREKKESFPLTVTSAQKNPTAFYLCASSINPRPTNYGYTFGSGTRLTVV.